This T cell receptor beta chain derives from a study of T cell responses to AZD1222 COVID-19 vaccine. Trimming stripped 4 bases from V and 0 bases from J, with 6 bases between. The CDR3 covers 13 residues. From germline, CDR1 is SGHNT and CDR2 YYREEE (reference sequence). Repertoires were generated with immunoSEQ multiplex PCR, while TCRdb's copy carries only in-frame clones and drops some. The sample contains approximately 170,000 clones, 80% to 90% of which appear only once. The starting material was peripheral blood, obtained on day 0 of AZD1222 vaccination. The gene calls are TRBV5-4 and TRBJ2-3, with D uncertain. The TCR was taken from an adult in good health. CDR3: CASSLDSTDTQYF. In DNA, the CDR3 is TGTGCCAGCAGCCTAGACAGCACAGATACGCAGTATTTT.